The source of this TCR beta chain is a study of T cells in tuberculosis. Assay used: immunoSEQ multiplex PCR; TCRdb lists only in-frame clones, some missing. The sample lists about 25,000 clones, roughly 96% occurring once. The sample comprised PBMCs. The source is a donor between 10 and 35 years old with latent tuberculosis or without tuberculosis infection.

DNA for the CDR3: TGTGCCAGCAGCTTTTCGAACAGGCCAACTAATGAAAAACTGTTTTTT. Encoded protein: CASSFSNRPTNEKLFF. The V call is TRBV5-4, the J call TRBJ1-4; the D gene is possibly TRBD1 (5 bases). V was shortened by 2 bases and J by 0 bases, with 11 bases between the two germline ends. The CDR3 loop spans 16 amino acids. The V gene's germline CDR1 is SGHNT and CDR2 YYREEE (reference sequence).